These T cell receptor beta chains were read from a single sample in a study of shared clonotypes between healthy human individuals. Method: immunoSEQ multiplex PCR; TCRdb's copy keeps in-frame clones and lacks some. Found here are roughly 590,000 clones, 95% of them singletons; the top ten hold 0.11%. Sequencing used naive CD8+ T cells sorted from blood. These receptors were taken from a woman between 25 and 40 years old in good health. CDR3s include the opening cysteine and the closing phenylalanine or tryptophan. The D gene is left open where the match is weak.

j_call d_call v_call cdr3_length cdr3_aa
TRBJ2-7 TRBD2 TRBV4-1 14 CASSRLGSGGEQYF
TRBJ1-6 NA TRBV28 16 CASSLLLGEVNSPLHF
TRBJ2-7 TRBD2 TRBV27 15 CASSYGTSGREEQYF
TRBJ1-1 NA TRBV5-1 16 CASSLHRAATRSEAFF
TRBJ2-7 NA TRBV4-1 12 CASSQGPYEQYF
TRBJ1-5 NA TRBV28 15 CASSLYPDANQPQHF
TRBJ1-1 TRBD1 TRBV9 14 CASSTSGGWTEAFF
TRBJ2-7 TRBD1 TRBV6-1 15 CASSELGDSSYEQYF
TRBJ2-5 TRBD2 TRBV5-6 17 CASSLSPSGRAKETQYF
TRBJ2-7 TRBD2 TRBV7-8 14 CASTLHRGGYEQYF
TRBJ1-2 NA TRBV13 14 CASSSGISNYGYTF
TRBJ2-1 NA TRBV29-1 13 CSVDGGGVDEQFF
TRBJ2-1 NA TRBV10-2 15 CARRESQSSYNEQFF
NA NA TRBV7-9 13 CASTGALSYEQYF
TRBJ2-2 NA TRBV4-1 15 CASSQEEHSPGELFF
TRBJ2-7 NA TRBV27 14 CASSLYGQGYEQYF
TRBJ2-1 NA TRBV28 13 CASSFQAYNEQFF
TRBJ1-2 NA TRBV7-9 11 CASSLLDGYTF
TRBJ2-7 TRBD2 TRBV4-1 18 CASSQDSLLLAGPYEQYF
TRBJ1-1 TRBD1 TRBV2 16 CASSTGQADMNTEAFF
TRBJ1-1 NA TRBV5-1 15 CASSITRGGNTEAFF
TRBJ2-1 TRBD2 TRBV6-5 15 CASRWGLTPYDEQFF
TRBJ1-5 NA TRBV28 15 CASNRGQGNNQPQHF
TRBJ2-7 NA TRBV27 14 CASSFAGSSSEQYF
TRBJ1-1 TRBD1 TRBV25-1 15 CASSSGQGADYEAFF
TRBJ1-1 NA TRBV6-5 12 CASSYKNTEAFF
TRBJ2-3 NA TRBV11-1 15 CASSLVARDTDTQYF
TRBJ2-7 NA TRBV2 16 CASSEGSQGGFYEQYF
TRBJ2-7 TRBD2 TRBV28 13 CASRLAGSYEQYF
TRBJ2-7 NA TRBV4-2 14 CASSPDLNSYEQYF
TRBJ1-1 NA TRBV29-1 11 CSVGGRGEAFF
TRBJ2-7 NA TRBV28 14 CASSSHAMNYEQYF
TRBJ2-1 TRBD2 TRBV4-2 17 CASSQELAGEENDEQFF
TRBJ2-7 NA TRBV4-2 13 CASSQGTTYEQYF
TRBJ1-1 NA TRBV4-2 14 CASSPEPRDVEAFF
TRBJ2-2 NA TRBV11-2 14 CASSLGLDTGELFF
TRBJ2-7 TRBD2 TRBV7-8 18 CASSPRAVAGELSYEQYF
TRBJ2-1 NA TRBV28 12 CASSYSSLGQFF
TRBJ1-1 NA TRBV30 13 CAWSAQMNTEAFF
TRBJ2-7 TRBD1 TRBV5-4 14 CASSEDREFHEQYF